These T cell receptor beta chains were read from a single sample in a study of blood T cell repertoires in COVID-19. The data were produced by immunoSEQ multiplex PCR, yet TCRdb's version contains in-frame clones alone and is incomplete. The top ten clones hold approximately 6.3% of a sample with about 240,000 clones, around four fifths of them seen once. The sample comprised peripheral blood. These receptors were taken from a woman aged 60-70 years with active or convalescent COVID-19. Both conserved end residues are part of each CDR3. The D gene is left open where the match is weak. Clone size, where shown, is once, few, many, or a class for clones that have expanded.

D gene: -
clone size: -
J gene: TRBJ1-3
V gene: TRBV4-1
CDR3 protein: CASSQGRGPGNTIYF
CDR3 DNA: TGCGCCAGCAGCCAAGGGAGGGGACCTGGAAACACCATATATTTT

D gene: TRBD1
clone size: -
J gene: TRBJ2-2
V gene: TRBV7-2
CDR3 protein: CASSLTGVNTGELFF
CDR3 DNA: TGTGCCAGCAGCTTGACAGGGGTTAACACCGGGGAGCTGTTTTTT

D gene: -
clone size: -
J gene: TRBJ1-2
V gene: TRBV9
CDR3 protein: CASSVVGGYGYTF
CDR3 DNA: TGTGCCAGCAGCGTAGTCGGGGGGTATGGCTACACCTTC

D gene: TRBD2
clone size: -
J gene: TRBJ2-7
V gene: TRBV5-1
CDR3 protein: CASSYQSGRARDYEQYF
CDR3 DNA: TGCGCCAGCAGCTACCAAAGCGGGAGGGCCCGCGATTACGAGCAGTACTTC

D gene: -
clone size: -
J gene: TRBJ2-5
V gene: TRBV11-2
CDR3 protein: CASSLEVRRWETQYF
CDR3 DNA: TGTGCCAGCAGCTTAGAAGTCCGGCGGTGGGAGACCCAGTACTTC

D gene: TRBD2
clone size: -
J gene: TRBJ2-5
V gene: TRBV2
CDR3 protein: CASRGGNQETQYF
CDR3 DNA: TGTGCCAGCAGGGGGGGGAATCAAGAGACCCAGTACTTC

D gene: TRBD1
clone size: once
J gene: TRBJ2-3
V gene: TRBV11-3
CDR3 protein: CASSLGGTGLTDTQYF
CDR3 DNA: TGTGCCAGCAGCTTAGGCGGGACAGGGCTCACAGATACGCAGTATTTT

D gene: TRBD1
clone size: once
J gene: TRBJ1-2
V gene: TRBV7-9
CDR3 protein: CASSSPDRGANYGYTF
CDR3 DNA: TGTGCCAGCAGCTCCCCGGACAGGGGAGCTAACTATGGCTACACCTTC

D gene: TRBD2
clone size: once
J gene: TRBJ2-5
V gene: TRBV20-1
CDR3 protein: CSASRPPGTSGSQTQYF
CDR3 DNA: TGCAGTGCTAGTCGCCCTCCCGGGACTAGCGGGAGTCAGACCCAGTACTTC

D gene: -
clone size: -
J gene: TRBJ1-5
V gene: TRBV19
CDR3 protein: CASRGDYSNQPQHF
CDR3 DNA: TGTGCCAGCAGGGGAGACTATAGCAATCAGCCCCAGCATTTT

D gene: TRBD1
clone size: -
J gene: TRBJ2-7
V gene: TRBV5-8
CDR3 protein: CASSRPGQGGYEQYF
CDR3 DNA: TGTGCCAGCAGCCGTCCGGGACAGGGAGGGTACGAGCAGTACTTC

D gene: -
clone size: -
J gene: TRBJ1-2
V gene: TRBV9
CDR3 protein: CASSVNHRPNYGYTF
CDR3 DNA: TGTGCCAGCAGCGTCAATCACAGACCTAACTATGGCTACACCTTC

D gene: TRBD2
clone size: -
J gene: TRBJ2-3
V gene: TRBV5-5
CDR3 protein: CASSLGPSGGAADTQYF
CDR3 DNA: TGTGCCAGCAGCTTGGGCCCCAGCGGGGGGGCCGCAGATACGCAGTATTTT

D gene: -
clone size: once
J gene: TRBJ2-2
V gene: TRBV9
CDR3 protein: CASTRLLTGELFF
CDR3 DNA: TGTGCCAGCACCCGACTACTCACCGGGGAGCTGTTTTTT

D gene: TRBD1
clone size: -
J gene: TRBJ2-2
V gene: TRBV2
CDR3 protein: CASSPDRVNTGELFF
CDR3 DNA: TGTGCCAGCAGTCCAGACAGGGTCAACACCGGGGAGCTGTTTTTT

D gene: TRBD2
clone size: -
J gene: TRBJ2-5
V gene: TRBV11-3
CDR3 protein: CASSTGLAGGQETQYF
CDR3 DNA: TGTGCCAGCAGCACGGGCCTAGCGGGAGGGCAAGAGACCCAGTACTTC

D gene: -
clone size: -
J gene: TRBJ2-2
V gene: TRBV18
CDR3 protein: CASSRYTDSNTGELFF
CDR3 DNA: TGTGCCAGCTCACGATATACGGACAGTAACACCGGGGAGCTGTTTTTT

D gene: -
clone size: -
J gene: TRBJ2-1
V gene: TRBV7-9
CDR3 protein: CASSPVLVINNEQFF
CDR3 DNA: TGTGCCAGCAGCCCCGTACTAGTTATTAACAATGAGCAGTTCTTC

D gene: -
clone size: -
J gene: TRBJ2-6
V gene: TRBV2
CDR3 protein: CATTGTGANVLTF
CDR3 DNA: TGTGCCACCACAGGGACTGGGGCCAACGTCCTGACTTTC

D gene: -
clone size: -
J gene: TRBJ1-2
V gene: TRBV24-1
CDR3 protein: CATSDQGHNYGYTF
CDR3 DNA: TGTGCCACCAGTGACCAGGGACATAACTATGGCTACACCTTC

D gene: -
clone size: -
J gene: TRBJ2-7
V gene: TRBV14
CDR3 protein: CASSQDRWGDEQYF
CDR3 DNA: TGTGCCAGCAGCCAAGATCGATGGGGGGACGAGCAGTACTTC